This TCR beta chain is from a study of blood T cell repertoires in COVID-19. The Seattle patients, enrolled during active infection, were followed longitudinally. Here immunoSEQ multiplex PCR was the method, and the copy in TCRdb shows in-frame clones only, minus some. Among hundreds of thousands of clones listed, 80% to 90% were seen once. Deletions cut 2 bases from V and 7 bases from J, with 15 bases between. Germline lookup yields CDR1 LNHDA and CDR2 SQIVND (reference sequence). This CDR3 spans 15 amino acids. V gene TRBV19 combines with J gene TRBJ1-5, with a weak D call TRBD1 (6 bases). Sequencing was performed on peripheral blood. The receptor comes from a man younger than 30 with COVID-19, enrolled during active disease. The CDR3 DNA sequence: TGTGCCAGTAGTATATATGGGGGCAAAGGCCAGCCCCAGCATTTT. This encodes CASSIYGGKGQPQHF.